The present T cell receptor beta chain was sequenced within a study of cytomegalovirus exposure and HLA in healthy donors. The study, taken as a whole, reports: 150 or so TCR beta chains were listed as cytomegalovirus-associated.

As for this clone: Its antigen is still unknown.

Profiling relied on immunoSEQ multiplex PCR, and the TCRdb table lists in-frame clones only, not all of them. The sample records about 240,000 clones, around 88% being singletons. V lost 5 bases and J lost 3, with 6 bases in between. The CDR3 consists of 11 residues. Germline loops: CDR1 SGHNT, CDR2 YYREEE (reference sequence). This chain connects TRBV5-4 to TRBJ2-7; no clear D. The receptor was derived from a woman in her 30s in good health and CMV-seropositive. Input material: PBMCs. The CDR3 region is CASSSYYEQYF. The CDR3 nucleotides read TGTGCCAGCAGTTCCTACTACGAGCAGTACTTC.